The entry below describes one T cell receptor beta chain. Its target is not known. Produced via immunoSEQ multiplex PCR; TCRdb's table is partial and in-frame only. The profile shows about 51,000 clones, about 77% of them singletons. CDR3 length: 13 residues. V lost 2 bases and J 1 base, leaving 8 bases between the germline ends. Germline CDR1 and CDR2: GTSNPN and SVGIG (reference sequence). The time point: week 5, during vaccination. Every vaccine dose comprised 300 ug of mutant IDH1 20-mer peptide plus topical imiquimod. This entry is derived from a study of a mutant IDH1 vaccine in newly diagnosed glioma.

The sequence came from a man between 45 and 60 years old with glioma. This material consisted of PBMCs, taken from a glioma patient whose treatment included an IDH1 peptide vaccine. This chain connects TRBV30 to TRBJ2-5; D unclear. In DNA, the CDR3 is TGTGCCTGGAGTAGGGCACTCCAAGAGACCCAGTACTTC. Its protein is CAWSRALQETQYF.